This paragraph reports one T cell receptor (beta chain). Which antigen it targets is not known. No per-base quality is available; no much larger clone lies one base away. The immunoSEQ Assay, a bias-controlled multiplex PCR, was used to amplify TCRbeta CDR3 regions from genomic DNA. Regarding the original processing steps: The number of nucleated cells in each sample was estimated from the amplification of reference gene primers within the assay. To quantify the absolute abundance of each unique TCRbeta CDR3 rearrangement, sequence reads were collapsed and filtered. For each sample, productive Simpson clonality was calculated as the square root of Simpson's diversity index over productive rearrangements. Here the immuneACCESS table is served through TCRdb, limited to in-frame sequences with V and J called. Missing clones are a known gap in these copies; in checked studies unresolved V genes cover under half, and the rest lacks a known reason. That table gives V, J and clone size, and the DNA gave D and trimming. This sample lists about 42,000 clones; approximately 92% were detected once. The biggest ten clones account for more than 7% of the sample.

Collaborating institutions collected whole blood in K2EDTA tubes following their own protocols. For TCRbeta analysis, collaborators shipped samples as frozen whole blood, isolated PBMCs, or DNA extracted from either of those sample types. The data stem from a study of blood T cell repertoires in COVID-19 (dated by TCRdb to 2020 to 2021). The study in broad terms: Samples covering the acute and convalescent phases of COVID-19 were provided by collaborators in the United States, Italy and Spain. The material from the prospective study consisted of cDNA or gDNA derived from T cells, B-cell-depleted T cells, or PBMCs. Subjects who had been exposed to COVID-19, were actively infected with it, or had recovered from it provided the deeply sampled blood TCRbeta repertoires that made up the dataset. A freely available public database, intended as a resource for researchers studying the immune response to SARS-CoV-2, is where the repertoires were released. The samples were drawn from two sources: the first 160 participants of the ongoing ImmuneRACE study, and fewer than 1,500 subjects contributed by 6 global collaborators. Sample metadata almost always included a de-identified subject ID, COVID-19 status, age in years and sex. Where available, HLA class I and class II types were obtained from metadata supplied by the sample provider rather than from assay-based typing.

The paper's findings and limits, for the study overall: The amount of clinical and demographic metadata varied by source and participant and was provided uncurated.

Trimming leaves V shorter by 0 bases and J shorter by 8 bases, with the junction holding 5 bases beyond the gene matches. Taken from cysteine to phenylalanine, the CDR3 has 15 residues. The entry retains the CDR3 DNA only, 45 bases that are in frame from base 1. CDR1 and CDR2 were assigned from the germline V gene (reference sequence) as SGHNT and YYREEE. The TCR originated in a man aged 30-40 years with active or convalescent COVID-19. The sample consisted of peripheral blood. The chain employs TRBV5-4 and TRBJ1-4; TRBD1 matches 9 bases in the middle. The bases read TGTGCCAGCAGCTTGGGGGACAGGGTAGGCGAAAAACTGTTTTTT. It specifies CASSLGDRVGEKLFF.